This T cell receptor beta chain was found in a study of T-cell reconstitution after alpha-beta-depleted transplantation in children. Study findings and constraints: Several hundred expanded graft clones reportedly gave rise to the alpha-beta T cells present about two months after transplant. Surviving thymic progenitors and recipient T cells were the source of high TCRbeta diversity at day 60 in some patients. T cells produced anew were the main source of T-cell counts and diversity one year after transplant.

The TCRbeta library was prepared with unique molecular identifiers. MiXCR, run by TCRdb on the PCR reads, gives a single entry per CDR3 protein. Seen here are 440,000 or so distinct CDR3 sequences, 43% observed once, and the top ten hold under 35%. The CDR3 is 16 residues long. The ends were cut back, 0 bases at V and 4 bases at J, with 15 bases in the middle. CDR1 is MNHEY and CDR2 is SVGEGT in the germline V gene. With respect to this clonotype: What it binds is unknown.

The sequence was collected from a girl aged 2-9 years with aplastic anemia, due to receive a stem cell transplant. Source: PBMCs, taken before TCRalphabeta/CD19-depleted stem cell transplant. This chain links TRBV6-2 or TRBV6-3 with TRBJ1-2; no clear D gene. DNA for the CDR3: TGTGCCAGCAGTTACTCTCTCGGACTAGAGACCTATGGCTACACCTTC. Its translation is CASSYSLGLETYGYTF.